A selection of T cell receptor beta chains follows, all from one sample in a study of T cells after yellow fever vaccination. TCRdb redid the calling of the 5' RACE reads with MiXCR, one entry per CDR3 protein. The sample lists 100,000 to 150,000 distinct CDR3 sequences, under 8% occurring once. The source material was CD4+ T cells sorted from PBMCs, sampled 9 to 11 days after the first yellow fever vaccination. The receptors were gathered from a man aged 18 to 29 who received the YFV17D yellow fever vaccine. Each CDR3 is given with its conserved first and last residue.

v_call: TRBV7-3
cdr3_aa: CASSLGVGDTEAFF

v_call: TRBV7-9
cdr3_aa: CASSWDFNQPQHF

v_call: TRBV3-1
cdr3_aa: CASSQDIPYEQYF

v_call: TRBV24-1
cdr3_aa: CATSDAYQETQYF

v_call: TRBV4-1
cdr3_aa: CASSQDQGGWNTQYF

v_call: TRBV11-2
cdr3_aa: CASSPQLAGTNTQYF

v_call: TRBV12-3/TRBV12-4
cdr3_aa: CASRPSGGAGNEQFF

v_call: TRBV5-4
cdr3_aa: CASSAGTSGAYEQYF

v_call: TRBV3-1
cdr3_aa: CASSPRDRGWGTEAFF

v_call: TRBV21-1
cdr3_aa: CASSKESISGGNTDTQYF

v_call: TRBV5-1
cdr3_aa: CASSTSSGALIQYF

v_call: TRBV7-3
cdr3_aa: CASSPGTYYNEQFF

v_call: TRBV5-1
cdr3_aa: CASSSDSRNEKLFF

v_call: TRBV4-1
cdr3_aa: CASSQDLRARREKLFF

v_call: TRBV6-5
cdr3_aa: CASSYSRTAAYEQYF

v_call: TRBV20-1
cdr3_aa: CSAPLLLLYTDTQYF

v_call: TRBV12-3/TRBV12-4
cdr3_aa: CASSTSGQLNYGYTF

v_call: TRBV20-1
cdr3_aa: CSARARDNGSPLHF

v_call: TRBV6-6
cdr3_aa: CASSYSSNQPQNF

v_call: TRBV7-2
cdr3_aa: CASRFGGGNEQFF

v_call: TRBV4-2
cdr3_aa: CASSQERDGNYGYTF

v_call: TRBV6-5
cdr3_aa: CASRQVGGELFF

v_call: TRBV4-3
cdr3_aa: CASSRGTSGVLSTDTQYF

v_call: TRBV2
cdr3_aa: CASILGGGQPQHF

v_call: TRBV20-1
cdr3_aa: CSARGTWETQYF

v_call: TRBV11-2
cdr3_aa: CASTPRRLAGFDTQYF

v_call: TRBV20-1
cdr3_aa: CSASGAHSYNEQFF

v_call: TRBV29-1
cdr3_aa: CSVRQAGNYGYTF

v_call: TRBV4-3
cdr3_aa: CASSQVWQNEKLFF

v_call: TRBV12-3/TRBV12-4
cdr3_aa: CASSFWLGGEKLFF

v_call: TRBV20-1
cdr3_aa: CSASWAGGPGEQFF

v_call: TRBV15
cdr3_aa: CATSREYSDTQYF

v_call: TRBV29-1
cdr3_aa: CSVESGTGSRGYTF

v_call: TRBV5-1
cdr3_aa: CASSLSSSGQETQYF

v_call: TRBV2
cdr3_aa: CASALQGHIFF

v_call: TRBV7-2
cdr3_aa: CASSLVGTANQETQYF

v_call: TRBV5-1
cdr3_aa: CASSWLGDGTSIQYF

v_call: TRBV7-7
cdr3_aa: CASSPGGHFNEQFF

v_call: TRBV4-2
cdr3_aa: CASSRKLAGATGELFF

v_call: TRBV19
cdr3_aa: CASSWRRGMNTEAFF

v_call: TRBV9
cdr3_aa: CASSLHDNTDTQYF

v_call: TRBV7-3
cdr3_aa: CASSLYSRGNEQFF